Listed below are T cell receptor beta chains from one sample, sequenced in a study of early T cells in non-severe SARS-CoV-2 infection. In TCRdb, the 5' RACE reads were re-called with MiXCR into one record per CDR3 protein. The data show approximately 77,000 distinct CDR3 sequences, with roughly 16% seen just once and about 12% held by the top ten. The material sequenced was whole blood. The receptors stem from an adult who was a healthcare worker with PCR-confirmed SARS-CoV-2 infection or an uninfected control (not recorded which). The CDR3 runs from the conserved cysteine through the conserved F or W. Fields, in order: J gene, V gene, D gene, clone size, CDR3 length, CDR3 DNA, CDR3 protein. A D gene is named only where the DNA matches it firmly. For some rows the clone size is stated as once, few or many, or as a class when expanded; others skip it.

TRBJ1-5 TRBV16 . few 15 TGTGCCAGCAGCCAATCTTCAGTAACAAATCAGCCCCAGCATTTT CASSQSSVTNQPQHF
TRBJ2-3 TRBV4-2 . few 10 TGTGCCAGCTCCGGGGATACGCAGTATTTT CASSGDTQYF
TRBJ2-7 TRBV6-2/TRBV6-3 . . 16 TGTGCCAGCAGTTACGGGGGGTTTAGCGCCGGGTACGAGCAGTACTTC CASSYGGFSAGYEQYF
TRBJ2-1 TRBV5-1 TRBD1 few 17 TGCGCCAGCAGCTTGGCCCCGGGACAGGGGGCCTACAATGAGCAGTTCTTC CASSLAPGQGAYNEQFF
TRBJ2-3 TRBV6-5 . few 13 TGTGCCAGCAGCCATCAGAGGTCAGATACGCAGTATTTT CASSHQRSDTQYF
TRBJ2-1 TRBV5-4 TRBD1 many 14 TGTGCCAGCAGCGTTGGACAGGGAAGGGATGAGCAGTTCTTC CASSVGQGRDEQFF
TRBJ2-3 TRBV7-8 TRBD2 . 15 TGTGCCAGCAGCTTAAACGGGAGGGCCATTGATACGCAGTATTTT CASSLNGRAIDTQYF
TRBJ2-7 TRBV5-6 TRBD1 few 13 TGTGCCAGCAGCTGGACAGGGGTCTACGAGCAGTACTTC CASSWTGVYEQYF
TRBJ2-1 TRBV13 . . 14 TGTGCCAGCAGCTTCGGCCAGAGATACAATGAGCAGTTCTTC CASSFGQRYNEQFF
TRBJ2-1 TRBV9 . . 14 TGTGCCAGCAGCGTAGAAATATTCCCCAATGAGCAGTTCTTC CASSVEIFPNEQFF
TRBJ2-3 TRBV30 . few 13 TGTGCCTGGAAGTCCCTAGGACCGGATACGCAGTATTTT CAWKSLGPDTQYF
TRBJ2-7 TRBV12-3/TRBV12-4 . many 13 TGTGCCAGCAGTTCGGGTCTAGGATACGAGCAGTACTTC CASSSGLGYEQYF
TRBJ1-2 TRBV20-1 . many 15 TGCAGTGCTAGTTGGGATATACCCGGTGCCTATGGCTACACCTTC CSASWDIPGAYGYTF
TRBJ1-6 TRBV9 TRBD1 . 15 TGTGCCAGCAGTCTGGGGACAGTTTTTAATTCACCCCTCCACTTT CASSLGTVFNSPLHF
TRBJ1-1 TRBV28 TRBD1 . 15 TGTGCCAGCAGTTCCCCGGGACAGGGGGCGACTGAAGCTTTCTTT CASSSPGQGATEAFF
TRBJ2-7 TRBV28 . few 12 TGTGCCAGCACTACGGGATTGCACGAGCAGTACTTC CASTTGLHEQYF
TRBJ2-2 TRBV11-2 TRBD2 . 16 TGTGCCAGCAGGCCACTAGCGGGAGGGCCCGGCGGGGAGCTGTTTTTT CASRPLAGGPGGELFF
TRBJ2-1 TRBV14 . few 13 TGTGCCAGCAGAGCCATGGGGGGCAATGAGCAGTTCTTC CASRAMGGNEQFF
TRBJ2-1 TRBV24-1 TRBD2 . 18 TGTGCCACCAGAAAAGGGACTAGCGGGGGTTCCTCGTACAATGAGCAGTTCTTC CATRKGTSGGSSYNEQFF
TRBJ2-5 TRBV20-1 TRBD1 many 16 TGCAGTGCCCCCCTTTCCGGGACAGGGGCCCGGGAGACCCAGTACTTC CSAPLSGTGARETQYF
TRBJ2-2 TRBV30 . . 16 TGTGCCTGGAAAGATCCGGGGGCATACGGGACCGGGGAGCTGTTTTTT CAWKDPGAYGTGELFF
TRBJ1-1 TRBV9 TRBD1 many 12 TGTGCCAGCAGCGGGACAGGGACTGAAGCTTTCTTT CASSGTGTEAFF
TRBJ2-1 TRBV11-3 TRBD2 few 15 TGTGCCAGCAGCCCCCGAGTAGCGGGGGGCAATGAGCAGTTCTTC CASSPRVAGGNEQFF
TRBJ1-4 TRBV13 . many 14 TGTGCCAGCAGCCCGGGGGGCCAGGGTGAAAAACTGTTTTTT CASSPGGQGEKLFF
TRBJ1-1 TRBV7-9 . . 13 TGTGCCAGCAGACGAACCGGGACCTATGAAGCTTTCTTT CASRRTGTYEAFF
TRBJ2-7 TRBV14 . many 15 TGTGCCAGCAGCCAAGGAAAGGGATGGGGCTACGAGCAGTACTTC CASSQGKGWGYEQYF
TRBJ2-1 TRBV7-9 . few 8 TGTGTATGCAATGAGCAGTTCTTC CVCNEQFF